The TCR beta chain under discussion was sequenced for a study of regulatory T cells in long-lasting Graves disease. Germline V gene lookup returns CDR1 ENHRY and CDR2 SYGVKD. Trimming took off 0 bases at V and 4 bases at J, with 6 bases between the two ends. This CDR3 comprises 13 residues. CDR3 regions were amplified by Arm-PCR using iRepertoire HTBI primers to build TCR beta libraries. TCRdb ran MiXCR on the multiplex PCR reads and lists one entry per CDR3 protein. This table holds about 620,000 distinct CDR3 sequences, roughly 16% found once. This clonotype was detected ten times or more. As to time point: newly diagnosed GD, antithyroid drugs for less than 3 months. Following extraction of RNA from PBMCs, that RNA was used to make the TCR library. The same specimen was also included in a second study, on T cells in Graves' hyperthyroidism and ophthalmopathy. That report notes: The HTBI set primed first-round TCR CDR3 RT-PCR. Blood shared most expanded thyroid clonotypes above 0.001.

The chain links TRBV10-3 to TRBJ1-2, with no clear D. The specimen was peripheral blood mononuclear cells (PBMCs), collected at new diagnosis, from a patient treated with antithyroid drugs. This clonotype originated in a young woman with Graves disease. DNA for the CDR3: TGTGCCATCAGTGAGTCGATGGGCTATGGCTACACCTTC. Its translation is CAISESMGYGYTF.